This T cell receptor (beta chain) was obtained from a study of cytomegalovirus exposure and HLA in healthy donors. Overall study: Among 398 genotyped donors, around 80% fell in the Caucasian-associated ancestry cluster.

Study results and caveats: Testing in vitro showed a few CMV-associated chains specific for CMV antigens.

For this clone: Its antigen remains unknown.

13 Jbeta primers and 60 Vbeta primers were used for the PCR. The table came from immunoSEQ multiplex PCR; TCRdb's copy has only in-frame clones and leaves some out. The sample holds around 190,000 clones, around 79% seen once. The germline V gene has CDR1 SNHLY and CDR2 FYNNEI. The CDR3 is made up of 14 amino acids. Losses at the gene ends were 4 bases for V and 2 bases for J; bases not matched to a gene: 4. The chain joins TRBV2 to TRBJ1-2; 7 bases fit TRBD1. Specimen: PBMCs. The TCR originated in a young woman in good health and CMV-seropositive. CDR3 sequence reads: CASSVQGLNYGYTF. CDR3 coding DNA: TGTGCCAGCAGTGTACAGGGGCTGAACTATGGCTACACCTTC.